Shown below are 21 T cell receptor beta chains from a single sample sequenced in a study of T cells in Graves' hyperthyroidism and ophthalmopathy. It was RNA transcripts that yielded the amplified TCR beta CDR3 regions. HTBI primers drove first-round RT-PCR of the TCR CDR3. TCRdb re-analysed the multiplex PCR reads in MiXCR, keeping a single row per CDR3 protein. The table shows roughly 420,000 distinct CDR3 sequences, with approximately 14% occurring only once. What was sequenced was blood. The receptors were gathered from a woman between 18 and 29 years old with Graves' hyperthyroidism.

Ten or more counts support this clonotype. The chain is built from TRBV7-2 and TRBJ1-5, with no clear D. This CDR3 is built from 16 residues. Germline CDR1 and CDR2: SGHTA and FQGNSA. Trimming took 2 bases from V and 4 from J, leaving 15 bases between them. The CDR3 DNA sequence: TGTGCCAGCAGCTTAAAGGGCAAAGGGAGGAATCAGCCCCAGCATTTT. It codes for CASSLKGKGRNQPQHF.

This clonotype showed up just a few times. A much larger clone is a single base away; this may be a read error. This sequence joins TRBV12-3 or TRBV12-4 and TRBJ2-2, with D perhaps TRBD1 or TRBD2 (5 bases each). The CDR3 totals 14 residues. In nucleotides, the CDR3 is TGTACCAGCGTCGGTCGTGGGACCACCGGGGAGCTGTTTTTT. It codes for CTSVGRGTTGELFF.

This clonotype showed up just a few times. This chain uses TRBV11-2 with TRBJ2-3; 7 nucleotides agree with TRBD1. The germline V gene has CDR1 SGHAT and CDR2 FQNNGV. After removal of 5 bases from V and 2 bases from J, the junction contained 4 bases not matched to a gene. The CDR3 has 14 residues. CDR3 loop: CASSTGQVTDTQYF. CDR3 bases: TGTGCCAGCAGCACCGGACAGGTCACAGATACGCAGTATTTT. The variable domain in full, completed from reference TRBV11-2 and TRBJ2-3, reads EAGVAQSPRYKIIEKRQSVAFWCNPISGHATLYWYQQILGQGPKLLIQFQNNGVVDDSQLPKDRFSAERLKGVDSTLKIQPAKLEDSAVYLCASSTGQVTDTQYFGPGTRLTVL.

This clonotype was found a few times. The chain links TRBV6-1 to TRBJ2-3, with 13 bases that match TRBD2. Germline V gives CDR1 MNHNS, CDR2 SASEGT. The CDR3 has 17 residues. The junction had 4 bases not matched to a gene; V was cut back by 4 bases and J by 0 bases. In DNA, the CDR3 is TGTGCCAGCAGTGGACTAGCGGGAGGCTCTAGCACAGATACGCAGTATTTT. It yields the protein CASSGLAGGSSTDTQYF.

This clonotype was seen ten or more times. The V call is TRBV12-3 or TRBV12-4, the J call TRBJ1-5; 7 bases align to TRBD1. The J segment lost 2 bases and the V segment lost 7 bases, leaving 8 bases of the junction unmatched. The CDR3 consists of 15 residues. CDR3: CASTPRGQGNQPQHF. Here the CDR3 DNA reads TGTGCCAGCACCCCGAGGGGGCAGGGCAATCAGCCCCAGCATTTT.

This clonotype has at least ten counts. The chain recombines TRBV12-3 or TRBV12-4 with TRBJ1-6; no clear D gene. The V and J ends lost 5 bases and 0 bases respectively, with 11 bases between them. This CDR3 contains 16 residues. The CDR3 coding sequence is TGTGCCAGCAGTCCCCCCGGGAGCTCCTATAATTCACCCCTCCACTTT. The encoded protein is CASSPPGSSYNSPLHF.

This clonotype was recorded at least ten times. V and J are TRBV19 and TRBJ2-3; D is undetermined. CDR1 is LNHDA, CDR2 SQIVND, per germline (reference sequence). The CDR3 runs to 15 residues. The V end was cut by 3 bases, the J end by 0 bases, with 10 bases between. This CDR3 is CASSIMYGSTDTQYF. The CDR3 bases are TGTGCCAGTAGTATTATGTACGGGAGCACAGATACGCAGTATTTT.

This clonotype was counted a few times. The CDR3 protein is CASSLSGSKGETQYF. The CDR3 DNA sequence: TGTGCCAGCAGCCTTTCCGGGTCCAAGGGGGAGACCCAGTACTTC. The chain has TRBV3-1 and TRBJ2-5; maybe TRBD1 (5 bases). CDR3 length: 15 residues. V was pared by 4 bases and J by 5 bases, with 17 bases between. Germline-derived CDR1 and CDR2 are LGHDT and YNNKEL (reference sequence).

CDR3 DNA sequence: TGTGCCAGCAGCCACCTAGGGGACAAAAACATTCAGTACTTC. Amino acid sequence: CASSHLGDKNIQYF. V usage is TRBV7-3 and J usage is TRBJ2-4, with a possible D match to TRBD1 (5 bases). The CDR3 sequence is 14 residues long. Germline V gives CDR1 SGHTA, CDR2 FQGTGA. V lost 5 bases, J lost 3 bases, and 11 bases lay in between.

Ten or more counts support this clonotype. V usage is TRBV20-1 and J usage is TRBJ2-5; 11 positions agree with TRBD1. Per the germline V gene, CDR1 is DFQATT and CDR2 is SNEGSKA (reference sequence). V dropped 6 bases and J dropped 4; count of bases not matched to a gene: 4. The CDR3 runs to 13 residues. CDR3 coding DNA: TGCAGTGCAGGGGACAGGGGGGGAGAGACCCAGTACTTC. Its protein product is CSAGDRGGETQYF.

A single count supports this clonotype. The V call is TRBV19, the J call TRBJ1-3; the match to TRBD1 covers 8 bases. In germline, CDR1 is LNHDA, CDR2 SQIVND (reference sequence). The V segment lost 5 bases and the J segment 4 bases; nucleotides outside the gene matches: 4. CDR3 length: 14 residues. In DNA form, the CDR3 reads TGTGCCAGTAGTGTCAGGGGGCAAGGAAACACCATATATTTT. This encodes CASSVRGQGNTIYF.

This clonotype was seen repeatedly, ten times or more. The chain couples TRBV27 to TRBJ1-1, with TRBD1 matching 7 bases. The CDR3 sequence is 13 residues long. Germline V lookup: CDR1 MNHEY, CDR2 SMNVEV (reference sequence). With 5 bases clipped from V and 4 bases from J, the junction kept 4 bases outside the gene matches. The CDR3 loop reads CASSRDRVTEAFF. The CDR3, as DNA: TGTGCCAGCAGTAGGGACAGAGTCACTGAAGCTTTCTTT.

The J gene is TRBJ1-4, the V gene TRBV12-3 or TRBV12-4, with 11 bases that match TRBD1. Trimming at V came to 6 bases and at J to 6 bases, leaving 3 bases not matched to a gene. The CDR3 consists of 14 residues. The CDR3 DNA reads as TGTGCCAGCAGCAGGACAGGGGGCTATGAAAAACTGTTTTTT. This encodes CASSRTGGYEKLFF.

As for this clonotype: One end of the junction fails to match germline, which may point to a read error. The chain links TRBV5-1 to TRBJ2-3; tentative D call: TRBD1 (6 bases). CDR3 length: 15 residues. CDR1 is SGHRS and CDR2 is YFSETQ in the germline V gene. The CDR3 sequence is CPSSLRQVGTDTQYF. CDR3 nucleotide sequence: TGCCCCAGCAGCTTAAGACAGGTTGGGACAGATACGCAGTATTTT.

The gene calls are TRBV6-1 and TRBJ1-2, with 7 bases fitting TRBD1. CDR1 is MNHNS and CDR2 is SASEGT in the germline V gene. CDR3 length equals 13 residues. Unmatched junction bases numbered 5, after V lost 6 bases and J lost 4 bases. CDR3 amino acids: CASRPPGGYGYTF. The DNA of the CDR3 is TGTGCCAGCAGGCCCCCAGGGGGCTATGGCTACACCTTC.

V usage is TRBV20-1 and J usage is TRBJ2-3, with 15 bases lining up with TRBD2. Germline-derived CDR1 and CDR2 are DFQATT and SNEGSKA (reference sequence). V trimming: 6 bases; J trimming: 6 bases; junction bases outside the gene matches: 13. The CDR3 extends over 17 amino acids. CDR3 amino acids: CSAPGLAGGPSRDTQYF. The CDR3 bases are TGCAGTGCCCCGGGACTAGCGGGAGGCCCAAGCCGGGATACGCAGTATTTT.

This clonotype was found many times. The chain couples TRBV7-8 to TRBJ2-7; D perhaps matches TRBD2 (6 bases). The CDR3 totals 15 residues. From germline, CDR1 is SGHVS and CDR2 FQNEAQ. V was clipped by 1 base and J by 2 bases, with 12 bases between them. CDR3 in DNA: TGTGCCAGCAGCTTAGGCGGGGTAGGGACCTACGAGCAGTACTTC. Translation gives CASSLGGVGTYEQYF.

This clonotype came up many times. V usage is TRBV14 and J usage is TRBJ1-4, with D possibly TRBD1 on 6 matching bases. This CDR3 region has 15 residues. The V gene lost 4 bases and the J gene lost 0 bases, with 9 bases spanning the gap. Germline-derived CDR1 and CDR2 are SGHDN and FVKESK. This CDR3 is CASSLRTATNEKLFF. The CDR3 DNA follows: TGTGCCAGCAGCCTTAGGACAGCAACTAATGAAAAACTGTTTTTT.

This clonotype was observed many times. The rearrangement links TRBV6-1 to TRBJ1-2; D is possibly TRBD1 (6 bases). V dropped 5 bases and J dropped 3 bases, with 16 bases sitting between them. This CDR3 contains 15 residues. Germline CDR1 reads MNHNS; CDR2 reads SASEGT. CDR3 sequence reads: CASSYTGSLHYGYTF. CDR3 DNA: TGTGCCAGCAGTTATACAGGGAGCTTACACTATGGCTACACCTTC.

This clonotype was counted many times. The chain joins TRBV3-1 to TRBJ1-2, with 7 positions matching TRBD1. V trimming: 4 bases; J trimming: 8 bases; junction bases outside the gene matches: 10. Per germline, CDR1 LGHDT and CDR2 YNNKEL (reference sequence). The CDR3 is 14 amino acids. The CDR3 bases are TGTGCCAGCAGCCGTTACAGGGGACCGTGGGGCTACACCTTC. Residues: CASSRYRGPWGYTF. Filled out from reference TRBV3-1 and TRBJ1-2, the complete variable domain reads DTAVSQTPKYLVTQMGNDKSIKCEQNLGHDTMYWYKQDSKKFLKIMFSYNNKELIINETVPNRFSPKSPDKAHLNLHINSLELGDSAVYFCASSRYRGPWGYTFGSGTRLTVV.

This clonotype has more than one count but fewer than ten. V gene TRBV10-3 combines with J gene TRBJ2-7; D ambiguous. Germline CDR1 ENHRY, CDR2 SYGVKD. CDR3 length: 13 amino acids. Between the trimmed V and J ends, which lost 6 bases and 7 bases, there was a span of 16 bases. CDR3 amino acids: CAISVRATEEQYF. The CDR3, as DNA: TGTGCCATCAGCGTCCGGGCCACGGAGGAGCAGTACTTC.